The source of this TCR beta chain is a study of Tregs in tolerant kidney transplant recipients. As for the study in general: The nonmyeloablative bone marrow transplants came from related graft donors, with transient mixed chimerism.

Repertoires were generated with immunoSEQ multiplex PCR, while TCRdb's copy carries only in-frame clones and drops some. The sample yields some 64,000 clones, nearly 98% seen once. This CDR3 comprises 17 residues. Between the trimmed V and J ends, which lost 1 base and 0 bases, there was a span of 13 bases. The germline V gene has CDR1 LNHNV and CDR2 YYDKDF (reference sequence). The input for sequencing was Tregs from blood, taken before the transplant. This clonotype was sampled from a human donor who received a combined kidney and bone marrow transplant. This chain uses TRBV15 with TRBJ2-1; D may be TRBD2 (6 bases). CDR3 sequence reads: CATSRVRGFSSYNEQFF. Here the CDR3 DNA reads TGTGCCACCAGCAGAGTCCGGGGGTTTAGCTCCTACAATGAGCAGTTCTTC.